Listed below are T cell receptor beta chains from one sample, sequenced in a study of T cells expressing NK-cell markers. TCRdb reprocessed the 5' RACE reads; each CDR3 protein has one entry and no DNA is given. In total, the table holds 450,000 to 600,000 distinct CDR3 sequences. Specimen: blood T cells: a sorted CD56 or NKG2C T cell subset, CD4+ or CD8+ T cells, or bulk PBMC T cells (not recorded which). Receptor source: a man younger than 30 in good health. Both conserved end residues are part of each CDR3.

v_call: TRBV6-5; j_call: TRBJ2-5; cdr3_aa: CASSHFGGLAAQETQYF
v_call: TRBV28; j_call: TRBJ2-5; cdr3_aa: CASSPERYQETQYF
v_call: TRBV9; j_call: TRBJ2-2; cdr3_aa: CASSVQTGPGELFF
v_call: TRBV15; j_call: TRBJ2-1; cdr3_aa: CATSNSGTGNYNEQFF
v_call: TRBV11-2; j_call: TRBJ1-1; cdr3_aa: CASSSNPFRAGNTEAFF
v_call: TRBV7-2; j_call: TRBJ1-3; cdr3_aa: CASSEGFGNTIYF
v_call: TRBV7-9; j_call: TRBJ2-7; cdr3_aa: CASSSRGAGQYF
v_call: TRBV7-9; j_call: TRBJ1-1; cdr3_aa: CASSLSGAANTEAFF
v_call: TRBV12-3/TRBV12-4; j_call: TRBJ2-2; cdr3_aa: CASRGTEYTGELFF
v_call: TRBV27; j_call: TRBJ2-7; cdr3_aa: CASSSGQGEVYEQYF
v_call: TRBV18; j_call: TRBJ2-6; cdr3_aa: CASSPEYGANVLTF
v_call: TRBV10-2; j_call: TRBJ2-3; cdr3_aa: CASSHTSADTQYF
v_call: TRBV4-3; j_call: TRBJ2-3; cdr3_aa: CASSQEAGGPLGPQYF
v_call: TRBV5-1; j_call: TRBJ2-2; cdr3_aa: CASSLYLSGGNTGELFF
v_call: TRBV15; j_call: TRBJ1-4; cdr3_aa: CATSRRPGALEKLFF
v_call: TRBV6-1; j_call: TRBJ2-3; cdr3_aa: CASRRLYSSTDTQYF
v_call: TRBV4-2; j_call: TRBJ1-6; cdr3_aa: CASSQDTGSDSPLHF
v_call: TRBV20-1; j_call: TRBJ2-7; cdr3_aa: CSAPGAPYYEQYF
v_call: TRBV9; j_call: TRBJ2-3; cdr3_aa: CASRTSGSVVDTQYF
v_call: TRBV7-9; j_call: TRBJ2-5; cdr3_aa: CASSDSGTAPRETQYF
v_call: TRBV16; j_call: TRBJ2-1; cdr3_aa: CASSQAGVGEQFF
v_call: TRBV20-1; j_call: TRBJ2-7; cdr3_aa: CSASPNRVLGEQYF
v_call: TRBV5-1; j_call: TRBJ2-7; cdr3_aa: CASSPGLAFHEQYF
v_call: TRBV6-1; j_call: TRBJ2-2; cdr3_aa: CASSRRTSGRYTGELFF
v_call: TRBV5-3; j_call: TRBJ2-2; cdr3_aa: CARSLASRDRDADTGELFF
v_call: TRBV5-1; j_call: TRBJ2-7; cdr3_aa: CASSLAFSSGAGIYEQYF
v_call: TRBV5-1; j_call: TRBJ1-6; cdr3_aa: CASSFLAGTENSPLHF
v_call: TRBV7-9; j_call: TRBJ1-5; cdr3_aa: CASSHPDRFNQPQHF
v_call: TRBV13; j_call: TRBJ2-2; cdr3_aa: CASNDRPTGELFF
v_call: TRBV20-1; j_call: TRBJ1-1; cdr3_aa: CSAREGTGNTEAFF
v_call: TRBV12-3/TRBV12-4; j_call: TRBJ2-7; cdr3_aa: CASSFARGYEQYF
v_call: TRBV29-1; j_call: TRBJ2-2; cdr3_aa: CSVGSTGELFF
v_call: TRBV11-3; j_call: TRBJ1-3; cdr3_aa: CASSSPLPAFTTSGNTIYF
v_call: TRBV27; j_call: TRBJ2-1; cdr3_aa: CASGTAGGSSYNEQFF
v_call: TRBV30; j_call: TRBJ2-2; cdr3_aa: CAWRGQHTGELFF
v_call: TRBV5-4; j_call: TRBJ2-1; cdr3_aa: CASSLAGGAGNEQFF
v_call: TRBV20-1; j_call: TRBJ2-1; cdr3_aa: CSASLLPGLAGVPGSYNEQFF
v_call: TRBV7-2; j_call: TRBJ2-2; cdr3_aa: CASSPVAGTGELFF
v_call: TRBV6-1; j_call: TRBJ2-1; cdr3_aa: CASSLRWTENEQFF
v_call: TRBV6-2/TRBV6-3; j_call: TRBJ2-7; cdr3_aa: CASSYFQGVYEQYF
v_call: TRBV7-2; j_call: TRBJ2-4; cdr3_aa: CASSKLKNIQYF
v_call: TRBV15; j_call: TRBJ2-1; cdr3_aa: CATTSVGDSGSSYNEQFF
v_call: TRBV13; j_call: TRBJ2-7; cdr3_aa: CASSPRIAGLSYEQYF
v_call: TRBV6-5; j_call: TRBJ2-2; cdr3_aa: CASSYGQGASLVGELFF